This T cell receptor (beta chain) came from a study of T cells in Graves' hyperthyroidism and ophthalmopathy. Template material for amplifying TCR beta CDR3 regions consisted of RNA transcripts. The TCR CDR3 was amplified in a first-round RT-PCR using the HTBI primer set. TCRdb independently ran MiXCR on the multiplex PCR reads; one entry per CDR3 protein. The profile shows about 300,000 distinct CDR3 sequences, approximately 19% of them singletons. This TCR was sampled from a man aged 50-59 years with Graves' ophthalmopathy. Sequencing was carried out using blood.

As DNA, the CDR3 is TGCGCCAGCAGCCAGGATGGGACAGGGGGTAGAGAGACCCAGTACTTC. Amino acid sequence: CASSQDGTGGRETQYF. The V call is TRBV4-1, the J call TRBJ2-5; 11 bases are shared with TRBD1. V shed 3 bases and J 4 bases; nucleotides not matched to a gene: 7. Germline CDR1 reads MGHRA; CDR2 reads YSYEKL. The CDR3 length is 16 residues.